This T cell receptor (beta chain) originates from a study of blood T cell repertoires in COVID-19. Study-wide background: From the United States, Italy and Spain came samples of acute and convalescent COVID-19. Sources were T cells, B-cell-depleted T cells, or PBMCs; the material itself was cDNA or gDNA.

In the source study's methods: Reference gene primer amplification gave estimated nucleated cell counts. The assay was immunoSEQ multiplex PCR, and TCRdb's table has in-frame clones only and misses some. The V and J calls and clone size were taken over from that table, and D and trimming were inferred from the DNA. This sample has roughly 280,000 clones, with under 90% found just once. The germline V gene encodes CDR1 SEHNR and CDR2 FQNEAQ (reference sequence). The CDR3 extends over 13 amino acids. Trimming removed 5 bases from V and 5 bases from J; junction bases left unmatched: 6. This clonotype was sampled from a man aged 50 to 59 with acute or convalescent COVID-19. Sample: peripheral blood. The V call is TRBV7-9, the J call TRBJ2-7; 7 bases agree with TRBD1. The CDR3 spells CASSVQGSHEQYF. In nucleotides, the CDR3 is TGTGCCAGCAGCGTACAGGGGTCCCACGAGCAGTACTTC.